This T cell receptor (beta chain) was documented in a study of shared clonotypes between healthy human individuals. The data were produced by immunoSEQ multiplex PCR, yet TCRdb's version contains in-frame clones alone and is incomplete. The sample consists of some 740,000 clones, over 90% of them appearing once. Overall study results and limits: Expectations were that clonotype sharing among donors would be affected by sequencing depth.

Naive CD8 cells comprised CD45RO-negative, CCR7-positively selected cells, excluding terminally differentiated effector memory CD45RA+ cells. Points on this clone: Its antigen is currently unknown.

The CDR3 consists of 15 residues. CDR1 is SGHRS and CDR2 is YFSETQ in the germline V gene. V shed 1 base, J shed 10 bases, and the junction held 11 bases outside the gene matches. The clonotype originates from a man aged 30-40 years in good health. Sequencing input: naive CD8+ T cells sorted from blood. The chain couples TRBV5-1 to TRBJ2-1; 7 bases fit TRBD2. CDR3 sequence: CASSLPRMGGLEQFF. Here the CDR3 DNA reads TGCGCCAGCAGCTTGCCCAGGATGGGAGGGTTGGAGCAGTTCTTC.